What follows are 31 T cell receptor beta chains derived from one specimen sequenced in a study of shared clonotypes between healthy human individuals. Naivety among CD8 cells was defined by CD45RO negativity and positive CCR7 selection, thereby excluding terminally differentiated effector memory CD45RA+ cells. TCRdb's table, derived via immunoSEQ multiplex PCR, lists solely in-frame clones and lacks some. The sample lists around 2,000,000 clones, about 95% occurring once. Material: naive CD8+ T cells sorted from blood. The receptors were sampled from a man aged 18 to 30 in good health.

The rearrangement links TRBV5-4 to TRBJ2-7; 8 bases map to TRBD1. The J segment lost 5 bases and the V segment lost 4 bases, leaving 5 bases of the junction unmatched. The CDR3 is made up of 13 amino acids. Per the germline V gene, CDR1 is SGHNT and CDR2 is YYREEE (reference sequence). CDR3 DNA sequence: TGTGCCAGCAGCGCGGACAGGGACCACGAGCAGTACTTC. This translates into CASSADRDHEQYF. Combining the CDR3 with reference TRBV5-4 and TRBJ2-7 gives the whole variable domain ETGVTQSPTHLIKTRGQQVTLRCSSQSGHNTVSWYQQALGQGPQFIFQYYREEENGRGNFPPRFSGLQFPNYSSELNVNALELDDSALYLCASSADRDHEQYFGPGTRLTVT.

The rearrangement joins TRBV6-6 to TRBJ1-2; the D gene is possibly TRBD1 (6 bases). The V and J ends lost 2 bases and 4 bases respectively, with 8 bases between them. Per germline, CDR1 MNHNY and CDR2 SVGAGI (reference sequence). This CDR3 is built from 13 residues. CDR3 protein: CASSYMDSYGYTF. The CDR3 nucleotides are TGTGCCAGCAGTTACATGGACAGCTATGGCTACACCTTC.

The CDR3 reads CASSYFTNYGYTF. For the CDR3, the DNA is TGTGCCAGCAGTTACTTTACGAACTATGGCTACACCTTC. This chain connects TRBV6-5 to TRBJ1-2, with D hard to call. This CDR3 is built from 13 residues. The V gene's germline CDR1 is MNHEY and CDR2 SVGAGI. Trimming took 1 base from V and 2 from J, leaving 5 bases between them.

Of note for this clone: Other DNA sequences in the same sample also yield this CDR3. The chain employs TRBV13 and TRBJ2-5; 9 positions agree with TRBD1. This CDR3 comprises 13 residues. Germline V gene sequence: CDR1 PRHDT, CDR2 FYEKMQ (reference sequence). V lost 3 bases and J lost 5; bases outside the gene matches: 1. The CDR3 protein is CASSLTGGETQYF. The DNA of the CDR3 is TGTGCCAGCAGCTTGACAGGGGGGGAGACCCAGTACTTC. The complete variable domain, with remaining parts taken from reference TRBV13 and TRBJ2-5, reads AAGVIQSPRHLIKEKRETATLKCYPIPRHDTVYWYQQGPGQDPQFLISFYEKMQSDKGSIPDRFSAQQFSDYHSELNMSSLELGDSALYFCASSLTGGETQYFGPGTRLLVL.

The chain carries TRBV6-6 and TRBJ1-6; D call uncertain. With 4 bases removed from V and 0 bases from J, the gap between germline ends came to 4 bases. This CDR3 is built from 14 residues. Germline V gene sequence: CDR1 MNHNY, CDR2 SVGAGI (reference sequence). The CDR3 region is CASSSGSYNSPLHF. Here the CDR3 DNA reads TGTGCCAGCAGTTCCGGCTCCTATAATTCACCCCTCCACTTT.

V usage is TRBV19 and J usage is TRBJ1-1, with D tentatively TRBD1 (6 bases). The CDR3 is 14 residues long. V shed 9 bases and J shed 10 bases, with 24 bases lying between them. CDR1 is LNHDA and CDR2 is SQIVND in the germline V gene (reference sequence). The CDR3 is CASTPILGQFGAFF. The CDR3 DNA follows: TGTGCCAGCACACCAATTCTCGGACAGTTCGGAGCTTTCTTT. Looking up the rest from reference TRBV19 and TRBJ1-1 gives the full variable domain: DGGITQSPKYLFRKEGQNVTLSCEQNLNHDAMYWYRQDPGQGLRLIYYSQIVNDFQKGDIAEGYSVSREKKESFPLTVTSAQKNPTAFYLCASTPILGQFGAFFGQGTRLTVV.

This clone was detected a few times. This chain joins TRBV6-6 and TRBJ2-5; D possibly corresponds to TRBD2 (7 bases). CDR1 is MNHNY and CDR2 is SVGAGI in the germline V gene (reference sequence). Trimming took 7 bases from V and 9 from J, leaving 21 bases between them. This CDR3 has 14 residues. The CDR3 nucleotides read TGTGCCAGCACCCTACCGGGGGGCCAGGAGGCCCAGTACTTC. This encodes CASTLPGGQEAQYF.

This clone is a singleton in its sample. The CDR3 region is CASSTGLAGLDQQFF. The CDR3 nucleotides are TGTGCCAGCAGCACCGGACTAGCGGGCCTAGATCAGCAGTTCTTC. V and J are TRBV11-2 and TRBJ2-1; 11 bases line up with TRBD2. V dropped 5 bases and J dropped 11; count of bases not matched to a gene: 11. The CDR3 has 15 residues. CDR1 is SGHAT and CDR2 is FQNNGV in the germline V gene.

This rearrangement joins TRBV30 to TRBJ2-7; possibly TRBD1 or TRBD2 for D (5 bases each). This CDR3 is built from 14 residues. CDR1 GTSNPN and CDR2 SVGIG come from the germline V gene (reference sequence). The V and J ends lost 3 bases and 3 bases respectively, with 15 bases between them. The CDR3 sequence is CAWRQPGTFYEQYF. The DNA for the CDR3 is TGTGCCTGGAGGCAACCCGGGACGTTCTACGAGCAGTACTTC.

The chain is built from TRBV5-1 and TRBJ1-5, with a tentative D call TRBD1 (6 bases). From germline, CDR1 is SGHRS and CDR2 YFSETQ. V gave up 0 bases and J gave up 4 bases, with 14 bases separating them. There are 16 residues in the CDR3. Written as DNA, the CDR3 is TGCGCCAGCAGCTTGGTCGGGGGGCAGGGGAATCAGCCCCAGCATTTT. Translation: CASSLVGGQGNQPQHF.

The chain carries TRBV13 and TRBJ1-1; D call uncertain. Trimming shortened V by 3 bases and J by 1 base, and 12 bases separated the two germline ends. Germline lookup yields CDR1 PRHDT and CDR2 FYEKMQ (reference sequence). The CDR3 contains 15 residues. The CDR3 loop is CASSFGDTGNTEAFF. Written as DNA, the CDR3 is TGTGCCAGCAGCTTTGGGGATACTGGGAACACTGAAGCTTTCTTT.

Comment on this clone: This same CDR3 is encoded by further DNA sequences in the sample. This chain connects TRBV4-3 to TRBJ2-1, with D hard to call. The ends were cut back, 0 bases at V and 2 bases at J, with 11 bases in the middle. CDR3 length: 16 amino acids. Germline assignment: CDR1 LGHNA and CDR2 YSLEER. CDR3: CASSQEFQAPYNEQFF. For the CDR3, the DNA is TGCGCCAGCAGCCAAGAGTTTCAGGCGCCCTACAATGAGCAGTTCTTC.

This chain connects TRBV2 to TRBJ2-3; 8 bases line up with TRBD2. Germline CDR1 and CDR2: SNHLY and FYNNEI. Trimming at V came to 1 base and at J to 2 bases, leaving 11 bases not matched to a gene. This CDR3 is built from 18 residues. CDR3 coding DNA: TGTGCCAGCAGTGAAGAACGGGAGGGCAGGGACCACACAGATACGCAGTATTTT. As protein: CASSEEREGRDHTDTQYF.

For this clone: The sample has other DNA sequences that encode this CDR3 too. This chain uses TRBV27 with TRBJ1-6, with TRBD1 matching 12 bases. The CDR3 totals 15 residues. The germline gives CDR1 MNHEY, CDR2 SMNVEV (reference sequence). Trimming took 3 bases from V and 9 from J; bases not matched to a gene: 3. This CDR3 reads CASSLGQGAGSPLHF. The CDR3 DNA reads as TGTGCCAGCAGTTTGGGACAGGGGGCCGGTTCACCCCTCCACTTT.

The rearrangement uses TRBV19 and TRBJ1-6; D is uncertain. CDR1 and CDR2 from the germline V gene are LNHDA and SQIVND (reference sequence). Trimming took 3 bases from V and 0 from J, leaving 12 bases between them. The CDR3 has 17 residues. The CDR3 nucleotides read TGTGCCAGTAGTATGGCGGGAGCCAGCTCCTATAATTCACCCCTCCACTTT. It specifies CASSMAGASSYNSPLHF.

This chain connects TRBV18 to TRBJ2-5; D uncertain. V lost 3 bases to trimming and J lost 0 bases, with 8 bases between them. Germline CDR1 and CDR2: KGHSH and LQKENI. The CDR3 extends over 14 amino acids. This CDR3 is CASSPPKYQETQYF. The CDR3 DNA follows: TGTGCCAGCTCACCTCCCAAGTACCAAGAGACCCAGTACTTC.

This chain uses TRBV10-2 with TRBJ2-1; D is uncertain. CDR1 is WSHSY and CDR2 is SAAADI in the germline V gene. This CDR3 has 15 residues. Trimming removed 2 bases from V and 3 bases from J, with 11 bases in between. The DNA of the CDR3 is TGCGCCAGCAGTGAGGAGGACGGAAACTACAATGAGCAGTTCTTC. It is translated as CASSEEDGNYNEQFF.

J is TRBJ1-2 and V is TRBV29-1, with 7 bases aligning to TRBD1. CDR1 is SQVTM, CDR2 ANQGSEA, per germline. This CDR3 comprises 14 residues. CDR3 amino acids: CTITGTATDYGYTF. The CDR3 DNA is TGCACCATAACCGGGACAGCTACCGACTATGGCTACACCTTC.

The chain is built from TRBV30 and TRBJ1-4; D might be TRBD1 (6 bases). Trimming pared 1 base from V and 8 bases from J, leaving 11 bases between. There are 13 residues in the CDR3. Germline-derived CDR1 and CDR2 are GTSNPN and SVGIG (reference sequence). DNA for the CDR3: TGTGCCTGGAGTGACAGGGCAGTGGAAAAACTGTTTTTT. Encoded protein: CAWSDRAVEKLFF.

This chain links TRBV27 with TRBJ1-5, with 7 bases identical to TRBD1. There are 14 residues in the CDR3. Germline V gives CDR1 MNHEY, CDR2 SMNVEV (reference sequence). V shed 5 bases and J 6 bases; nucleotides not matched to a gene: 7. This chain's CDR3 is CASSPETGFQPQHF. The CDR3 nucleotides read TGTGCCAGCAGTCCAGAGACAGGGTTTCAGCCCCAGCATTTT.

The V gene is TRBV7-6, the J gene TRBJ2-7, with D perhaps matching TRBD1 (6 bases). CDR1 and CDR2 from the germline V gene are SGHVS and FNYEAQ. The CDR3 loop spans 14 amino acids. The V end lost 5 bases, the J end lost 4 bases, and 15 bases lay between the germline ends. CDR3 residues: CASSLRDNGYEQYF. CDR3 bases: TGTGCCAGCAGCCTTAGGGACAATGGGTACGAGCAGTACTTC.

The V and J genes are TRBV27 and TRBJ2-7, with D possibly TRBD2 on 5 matching bases. From germline, CDR1 is MNHEY and CDR2 SMNVEV (reference sequence). Trimming stripped 6 bases from V and 5 bases from J, with 20 bases between. The CDR3 contains 15 residues. CDR3 sequence reads: CASSPLAARSNEQYF. CDR3 DNA sequence: TGTGCCAGCAGCCCTCTAGCCGCCAGATCGAACGAGCAGTACTTC.

The gene calls are TRBV5-6 and TRBJ2-1, with 8 bases aligning to TRBD2. This CDR3 comprises 16 residues. Per germline, CDR1 SGHDT and CDR2 YYEEEE. Unmatched junction bases numbered 18, after V lost 0 bases and J lost 16 bases. The CDR3 coding sequence is TGTGCCAGCAGCTTGGGAGGTGGGTGGAAGCGGGAGTCTTCCTTCTTC. Protein: CASSLGGGWKRESSFF.

The CDR3 DNA reads as TGTGCCAGCAGCGTAGGGACAGGAGTAACGAGCGAGCAGTACTTC. Residues: CASSVGTGVTSEQYF. The V and J genes are TRBV9 and TRBJ2-7, with TRBD1 matching over 7 bases. Germline V CDR1 and CDR2: SGDLS, YYNGEE. V lost 0 bases to trimming and J lost 6 bases; unmatched junction nucleotides: 9. The CDR3 consists of 15 residues.

This sequence joins TRBV5-6 and TRBJ1-2; a weak D match, TRBD1 (6 bases). This CDR3 is built from 15 residues. V was pared by 6 bases and J by 3 bases, with 18 bases between. In germline, CDR1 is SGHDT, CDR2 YYEEEE. This chain's CDR3 is CASTLRWGADYGYTF. Here the CDR3 DNA reads TGTGCCAGCACCTTAAGGTGGGGGGCGGACTATGGCTACACCTTC. The whole variable domain, remainder taken from reference TRBV5-6 and TRBJ1-2, is DAGVTQSPTHLIKTRGQQVTLRCSPKSGHDTVSWYQQALGQGPQFIFQYYEEEERQRGNFPDRFSGHQFPNYSSELNVNALLLGDSALYLCASTLRWGADYGYTFGSGTRLTVV.

The chain uses TRBV5-4 and TRBJ2-7, with TRBD1 as a possible D gene (5 bases). The ends were cut back, 0 bases at V and 5 bases at J, with 15 bases in the middle. Germline CDR1 is SGHNT and CDR2 is YYREEE (reference sequence). The CDR3 length is 15 residues. CDR3 region: CASSLGQPSRNEQYF. As DNA, the CDR3 is TGTGCCAGCAGCTTGGGACAGCCCAGCCGTAACGAGCAGTACTTC.

The CDR3 nucleotides read TGTGCCAGCAGCCAAGGGTCGGGGGTAGCTAACTATGGCTACACCTTC. Translation: CASSQGSGVANYGYTF. V usage is TRBV7-2 and J usage is TRBJ1-2, with D perhaps TRBD1 (5 bases). From germline, CDR1 is SGHTA and CDR2 FQGNSA. This CDR3 comprises 16 residues. V dropped 5 bases and J dropped 0 bases, with 16 bases sitting between them.

The rearrangement uses TRBV6-1 and TRBJ1-1; D is unclear. CDR3 length: 11 residues. Trimming left V 8 bases short and J 6 bases short, with 10 bases between. Germline assignment: CDR1 MNHNS and CDR2 SASEGT. The CDR3 region is CASEDNAEAFF. CDR3 sequence (DNA): TGTGCCAGCGAAGACAACGCTGAAGCTTTCTTT.

V usage is TRBV28 and J usage is TRBJ2-3; no clear D. V lost 2 bases, J lost 3 bases, and 6 bases lay in between. CDR1 is MDHEN and CDR2 is SYDVKM in the germline V gene. This CDR3 spans 13 amino acids. CDR3 DNA sequence: TGTGCCAGCAGTTTAGATGATACAGATACGCAGTATTTT. Its translation: CASSLDDTDTQYF.

This chain joins TRBV7-9 and TRBJ2-3; 9 positions agree with TRBD1. Unmatched junction bases numbered 11, after V lost 5 bases and J lost 5 bases. Germline V lookup: CDR1 SEHNR, CDR2 FQNEAQ (reference sequence). This CDR3 region has 16 residues. CDR3 residues: CASSDRGRGELDTQYF. The DNA of the CDR3 is TGTGCCAGCAGCGACAGGGGGAGGGGAGAACTAGATACGCAGTATTTT.

The chain's CDR3 is CASREHGGRYEQYF. Written as DNA, the CDR3 is TGTGCCAGCAGAGAGCATGGGGGGAGGTACGAGCAGTACTTC. The gene calls are TRBV7-9 and TRBJ2-7; possible D gene TRBD2, 6 bases. CDR1 is SEHNR and CDR2 is FQNEAQ in the germline V gene (reference sequence). The CDR3 length is 14 residues. V shed 6 bases and J shed 4 bases, with 16 bases lying between them.